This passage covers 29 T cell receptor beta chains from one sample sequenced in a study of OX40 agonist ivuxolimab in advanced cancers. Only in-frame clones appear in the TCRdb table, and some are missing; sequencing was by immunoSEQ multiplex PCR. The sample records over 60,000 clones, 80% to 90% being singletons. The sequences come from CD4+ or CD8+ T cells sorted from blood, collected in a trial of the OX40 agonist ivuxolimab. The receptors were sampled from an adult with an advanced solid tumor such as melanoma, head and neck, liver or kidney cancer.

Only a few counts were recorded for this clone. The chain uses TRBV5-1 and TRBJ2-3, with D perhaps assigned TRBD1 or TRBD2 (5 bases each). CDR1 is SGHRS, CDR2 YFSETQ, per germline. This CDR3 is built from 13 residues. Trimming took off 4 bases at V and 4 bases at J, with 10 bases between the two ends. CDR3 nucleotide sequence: TGCGCCAGCAGCGAAGAGGGGTCAGATACGCAGTATTTT. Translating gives CASSEEGSDTQYF.

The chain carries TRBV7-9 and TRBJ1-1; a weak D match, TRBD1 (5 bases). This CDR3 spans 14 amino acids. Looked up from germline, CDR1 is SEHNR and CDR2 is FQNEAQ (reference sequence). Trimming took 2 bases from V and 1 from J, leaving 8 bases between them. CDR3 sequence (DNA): TGTGCCAGCAGCTTAACGGGGGGGAACACTGAAGCTTTCTTT. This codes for CASSLTGGNTEAFF. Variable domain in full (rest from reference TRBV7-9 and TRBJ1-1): DTGVSQNPRHKITKRGQNVTFRCDPISEHNRLYWYRQTLGQGPEFLTYFQNEAQLEKSRLLSDRFSAERPKGSFSTLEIQRTEQGDSAMYLCASSLTGGNTEAFFGQGTRLTVV.

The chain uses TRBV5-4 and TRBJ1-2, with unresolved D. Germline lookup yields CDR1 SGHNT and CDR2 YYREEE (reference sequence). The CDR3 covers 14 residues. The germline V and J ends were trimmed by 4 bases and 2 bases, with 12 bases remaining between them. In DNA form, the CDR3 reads TGTGCCAGCAGCCCGTTCCCAGAGAACTATGGCTACACCTTC. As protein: CASSPFPENYGYTF.

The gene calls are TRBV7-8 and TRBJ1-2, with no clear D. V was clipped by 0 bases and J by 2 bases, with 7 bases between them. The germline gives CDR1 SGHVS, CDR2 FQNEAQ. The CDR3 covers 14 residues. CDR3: CASSLAEVNYGYTF. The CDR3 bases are TGTGCCAGCAGCTTAGCGGAGGTGAACTATGGCTACACCTTC.

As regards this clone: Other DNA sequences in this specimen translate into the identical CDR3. CDR3 sequence (DNA): TGCGCCAGCAGCTTGGACTCATACAATGAGCAGTTCTTC. This gives the protein CASSLDSYNEQFF. The V and J genes are TRBV5-1 and TRBJ2-1; no definite D call. The CDR3 length is 13 residues. V was trimmed by 0 bases and J by 4 bases, leaving 5 bases between them. Germline lookup yields CDR1 SGHRS and CDR2 YFSETQ.

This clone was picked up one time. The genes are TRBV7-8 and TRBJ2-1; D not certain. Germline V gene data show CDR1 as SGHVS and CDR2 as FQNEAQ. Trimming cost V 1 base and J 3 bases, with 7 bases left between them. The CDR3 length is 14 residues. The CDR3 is CASSLGSYYNEQFF. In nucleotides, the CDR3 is TGTGCCAGCAGCTTAGGAAGTTACTACAATGAGCAGTTCTTC.

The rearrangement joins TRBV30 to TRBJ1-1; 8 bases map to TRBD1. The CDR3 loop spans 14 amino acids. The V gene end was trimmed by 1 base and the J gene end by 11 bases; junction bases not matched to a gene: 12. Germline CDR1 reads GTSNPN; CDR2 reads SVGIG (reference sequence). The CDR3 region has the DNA TGTGCCTGGAGTGGTTCCGGCTACAGGGGGGATGCTTTCTTT. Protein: CAWSGSGYRGDAFF. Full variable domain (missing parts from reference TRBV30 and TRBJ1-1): SQTIHQWPATLVQPVGSPLSLECTVEGTSNPNLYWYRQAAGRGLQLLFYSVGIGQISSEVPQNLSASRPQDRQFILSSKKLLLSDSGFYLCAWSGSGYRGDAFFGQGTRLTVV.

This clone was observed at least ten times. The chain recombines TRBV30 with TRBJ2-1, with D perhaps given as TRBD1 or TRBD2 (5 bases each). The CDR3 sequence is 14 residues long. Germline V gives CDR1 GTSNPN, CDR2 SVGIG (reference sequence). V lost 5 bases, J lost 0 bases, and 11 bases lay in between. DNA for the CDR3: TGTGCCTGGGCCGGGACGGACTCCTACAATGAGCAGTTCTTC. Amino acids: CAWAGTDSYNEQFF.

The CDR3 here is CASSPSLAASYNEQFF. In nucleotides, the CDR3 is TGCGCCAGCAGCCCCTCCCTAGCGGCATCCTACAATGAGCAGTTCTTC. V gene TRBV5-1 combines with J gene TRBJ2-1; TRBD2 agrees at 7 bases. J lost 1 base, V lost 4 bases, and 8 bases had no gene match. CDR1 is SGHRS and CDR2 is YFSETQ in the germline V gene. The CDR3 runs to 16 residues.

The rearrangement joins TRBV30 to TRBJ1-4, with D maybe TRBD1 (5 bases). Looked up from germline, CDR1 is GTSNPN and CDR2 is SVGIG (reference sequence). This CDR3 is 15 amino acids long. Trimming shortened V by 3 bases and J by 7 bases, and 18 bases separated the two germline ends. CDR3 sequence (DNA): TGTGCCTGGAGCTACGAACGGGGACGGAGTGAAAAACTGTTTTTT. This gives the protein CAWSYERGRSEKLFF.

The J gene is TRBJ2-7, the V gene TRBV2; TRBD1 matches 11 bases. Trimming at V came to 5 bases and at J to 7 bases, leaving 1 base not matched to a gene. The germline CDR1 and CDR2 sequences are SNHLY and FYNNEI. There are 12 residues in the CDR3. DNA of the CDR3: TGTGCCAGCAGTTGGGACAGGGGGGAGCAGTACTTC. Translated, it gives CASSWDRGEQYF. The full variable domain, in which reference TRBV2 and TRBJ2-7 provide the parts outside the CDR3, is EPEVTQTPSHQVTQMGQEVILRCVPISNHLYFYWYRQILGQKVEFLVSFYNNEISEKSEIFDDQFSVERPDGSNFTLKIRSTKLEDSAMYFCASSWDRGEQYFGPGTRLTVT.

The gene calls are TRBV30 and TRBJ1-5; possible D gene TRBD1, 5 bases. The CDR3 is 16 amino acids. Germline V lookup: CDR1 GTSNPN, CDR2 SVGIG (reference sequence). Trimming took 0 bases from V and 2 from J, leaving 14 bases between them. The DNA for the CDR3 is TGTGCCTGGAGTGTAAGGGGTGGGGGGGGCAATCAGCCCCAGCATTTT. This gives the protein CAWSVRGGGGNQPQHF. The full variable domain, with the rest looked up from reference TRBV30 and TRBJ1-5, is SQTIHQWPATLVQPVGSPLSLECTVEGTSNPNLYWYRQAAGRGLQLLFYSVGIGQISSEVPQNLSASRPQDRQFILSSKKLLLSDSGFYLCAWSVRGGGGNQPQHFGDGTRLSIL.

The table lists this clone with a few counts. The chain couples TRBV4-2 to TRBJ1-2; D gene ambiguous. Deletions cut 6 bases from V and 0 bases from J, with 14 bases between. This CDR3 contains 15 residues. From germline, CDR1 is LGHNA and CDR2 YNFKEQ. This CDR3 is CASRGSVTSNYGYTF. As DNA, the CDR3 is TGTGCCAGCAGGGGCAGCGTCACCTCTAACTATGGCTACACCTTC.

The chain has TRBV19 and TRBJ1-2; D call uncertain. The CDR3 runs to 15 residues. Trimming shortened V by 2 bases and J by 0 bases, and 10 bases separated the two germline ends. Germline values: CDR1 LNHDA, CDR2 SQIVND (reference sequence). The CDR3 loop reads CASSIWGTPNYGYTF. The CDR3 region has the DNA TGTGCCAGTAGTATATGGGGTACGCCTAACTATGGCTACACCTTC.

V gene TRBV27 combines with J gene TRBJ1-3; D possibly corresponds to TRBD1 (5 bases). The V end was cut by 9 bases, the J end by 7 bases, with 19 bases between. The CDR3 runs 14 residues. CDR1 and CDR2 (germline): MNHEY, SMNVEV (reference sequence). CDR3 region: CASRRGGYGNTIYF. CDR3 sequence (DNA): TGTGCCAGTAGAAGGGGCGGATACGGGAACACCATATATTTT.

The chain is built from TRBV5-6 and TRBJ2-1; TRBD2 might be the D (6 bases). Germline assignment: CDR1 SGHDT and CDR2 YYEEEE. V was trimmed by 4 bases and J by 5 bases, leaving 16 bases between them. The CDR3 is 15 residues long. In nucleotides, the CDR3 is TGTGCCAGCAGCCCCTTGGGGCGGGGCAACAATGAGCAGTTCTTC. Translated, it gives CASSPLGRGNNEQFF.

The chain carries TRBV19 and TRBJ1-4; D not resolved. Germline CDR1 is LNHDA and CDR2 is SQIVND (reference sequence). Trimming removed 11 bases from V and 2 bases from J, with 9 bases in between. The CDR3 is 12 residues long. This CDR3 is CAWVSTNEKLFF. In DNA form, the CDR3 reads TGTGCCTGGGTAAGCACTAATGAAAAACTGTTTTTT.

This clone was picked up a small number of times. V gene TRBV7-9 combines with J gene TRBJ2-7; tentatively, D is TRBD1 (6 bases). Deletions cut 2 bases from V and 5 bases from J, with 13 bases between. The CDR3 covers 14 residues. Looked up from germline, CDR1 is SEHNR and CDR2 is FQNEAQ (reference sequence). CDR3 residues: CASSLMDSWHEQYF. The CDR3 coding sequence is TGTGCCAGCAGCTTAATGGACAGCTGGCACGAGCAGTACTTC.

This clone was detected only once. CDR3 bases: TGCAGTGCTAGAGTGGTCGGTGGCTACACCTTC. Its translation is CSARVVGGYTF. This chain joins TRBV20-1 and TRBJ1-2, with D unclear. V shed 1 base and J shed 7 bases, with 7 bases lying between them. CDR1 DFQATT and CDR2 SNEGSKA come from the germline V gene (reference sequence). The CDR3 is 11 residues long.

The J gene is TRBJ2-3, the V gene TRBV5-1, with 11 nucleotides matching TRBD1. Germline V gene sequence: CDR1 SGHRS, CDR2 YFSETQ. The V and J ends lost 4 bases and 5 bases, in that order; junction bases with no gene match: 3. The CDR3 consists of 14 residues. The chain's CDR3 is CASSPGTGGDTQYF. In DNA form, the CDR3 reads TGCGCCAGCAGCCCTGGGACAGGGGGAGATACGCAGTATTTT. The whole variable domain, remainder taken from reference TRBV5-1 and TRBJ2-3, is KAGVTQTPRYLIKTRGQQVTLSCSPISGHRSVSWYQQTPGQGLQFLFEYFSETQRNKGNFPGRFSGRQFSNSRSEMNVSTLELGDSALYLCASSPGTGGDTQYFGPGTRLTVL.

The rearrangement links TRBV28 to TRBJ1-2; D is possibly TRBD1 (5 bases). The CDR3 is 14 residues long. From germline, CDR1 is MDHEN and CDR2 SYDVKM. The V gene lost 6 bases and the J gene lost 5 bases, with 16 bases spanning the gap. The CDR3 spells CASSRDGYLYGYTF. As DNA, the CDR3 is TGTGCCAGCAGCCGGGACGGGTACCTGTATGGCTACACCTTC.

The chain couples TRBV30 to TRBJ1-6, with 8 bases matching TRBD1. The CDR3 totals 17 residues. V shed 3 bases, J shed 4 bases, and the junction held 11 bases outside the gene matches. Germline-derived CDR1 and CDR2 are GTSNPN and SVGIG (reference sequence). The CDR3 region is CAWRVDRVGTYNSPLHF. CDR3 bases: TGTGCCTGGAGGGTGGACAGGGTGGGAACTTATAATTCACCCCTCCACTTT.

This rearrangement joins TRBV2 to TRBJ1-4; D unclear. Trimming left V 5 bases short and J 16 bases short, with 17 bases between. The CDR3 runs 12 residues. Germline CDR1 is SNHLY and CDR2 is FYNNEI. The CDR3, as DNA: TGTGCCAGCAGTCAAGAGGTGGGGTTGGCGTTTTTT. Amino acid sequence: CASSQEVGLAFF.

The CDR3 sequence: CASSPLTGGKETQYF. The CDR3 bases are TGTGCCAGCAGCCCACTGACAGGGGGCAAGGAGACCCAGTACTTC. The rearrangement links TRBV5-6 to TRBJ2-5; 10 bases are shared with TRBD1. The CDR3 spans 15 residues. V dropped 4 bases and J dropped 5; count of bases not matched to a gene: 8. CDR1 and CDR2 (germline): SGHDT, YYEEEE.

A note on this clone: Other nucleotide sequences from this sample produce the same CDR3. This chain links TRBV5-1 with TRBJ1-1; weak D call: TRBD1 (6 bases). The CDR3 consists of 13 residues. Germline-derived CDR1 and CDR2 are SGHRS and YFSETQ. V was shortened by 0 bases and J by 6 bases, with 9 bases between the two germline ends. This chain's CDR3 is CASSLDREAEAFF. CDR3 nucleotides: TGCGCCAGCAGCTTGGACAGGGAGGCTGAAGCTTTCTTT.

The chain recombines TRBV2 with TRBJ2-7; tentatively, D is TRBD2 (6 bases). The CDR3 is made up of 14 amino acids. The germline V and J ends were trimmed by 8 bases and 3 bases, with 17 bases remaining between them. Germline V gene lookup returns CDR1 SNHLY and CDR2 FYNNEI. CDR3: CASGRGDQFYEQYF. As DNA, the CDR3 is TGTGCCAGCGGGCGGGGCGACCAATTCTACGAGCAGTACTTC.

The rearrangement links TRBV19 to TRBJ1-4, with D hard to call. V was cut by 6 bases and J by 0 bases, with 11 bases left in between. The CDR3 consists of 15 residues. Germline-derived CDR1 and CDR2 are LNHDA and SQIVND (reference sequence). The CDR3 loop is CASSPLDATNEKLFF. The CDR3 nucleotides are TGTGCCAGTAGCCCCTTGGATGCAACTAATGAAAAACTGTTTTTT.

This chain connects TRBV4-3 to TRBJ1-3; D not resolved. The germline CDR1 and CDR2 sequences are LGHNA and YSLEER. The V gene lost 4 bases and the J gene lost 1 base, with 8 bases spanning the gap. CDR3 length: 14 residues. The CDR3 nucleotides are TGCGCCAGCAGCCCAGTCCCATCTGGAAACACCATATATTTT. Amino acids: CASSPVPSGNTIYF.

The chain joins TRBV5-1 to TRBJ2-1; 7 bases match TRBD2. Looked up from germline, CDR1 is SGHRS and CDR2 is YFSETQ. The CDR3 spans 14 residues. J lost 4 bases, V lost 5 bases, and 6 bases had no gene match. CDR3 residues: CASSGEGIYNEQFF. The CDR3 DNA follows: TGCGCCAGCAGTGGGGAGGGGATTTACAATGAGCAGTTCTTC.